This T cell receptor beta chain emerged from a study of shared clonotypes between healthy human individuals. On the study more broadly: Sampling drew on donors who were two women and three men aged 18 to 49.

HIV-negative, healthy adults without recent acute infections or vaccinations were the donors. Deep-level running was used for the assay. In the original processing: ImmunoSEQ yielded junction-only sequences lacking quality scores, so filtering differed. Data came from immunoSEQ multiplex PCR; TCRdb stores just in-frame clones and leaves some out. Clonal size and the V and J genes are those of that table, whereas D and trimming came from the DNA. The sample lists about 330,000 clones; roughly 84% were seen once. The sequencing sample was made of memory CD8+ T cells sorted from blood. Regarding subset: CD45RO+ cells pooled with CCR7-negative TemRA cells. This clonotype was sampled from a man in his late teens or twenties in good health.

CDR3: CASSSTPFGTEAFF. CDR3 bases: TGCGCCAGCAGCTCGACCCCCTTTGGGACTGAAGCTTTCTTT. V is TRBV5-1 and J is TRBJ1-1; D is uncertain. Trimming removed 3 bases from V and 5 bases from J, with 14 bases in between. Germline CDR1 is SGHRS and CDR2 is YFSETQ. The CDR3 extends over 14 amino acids.